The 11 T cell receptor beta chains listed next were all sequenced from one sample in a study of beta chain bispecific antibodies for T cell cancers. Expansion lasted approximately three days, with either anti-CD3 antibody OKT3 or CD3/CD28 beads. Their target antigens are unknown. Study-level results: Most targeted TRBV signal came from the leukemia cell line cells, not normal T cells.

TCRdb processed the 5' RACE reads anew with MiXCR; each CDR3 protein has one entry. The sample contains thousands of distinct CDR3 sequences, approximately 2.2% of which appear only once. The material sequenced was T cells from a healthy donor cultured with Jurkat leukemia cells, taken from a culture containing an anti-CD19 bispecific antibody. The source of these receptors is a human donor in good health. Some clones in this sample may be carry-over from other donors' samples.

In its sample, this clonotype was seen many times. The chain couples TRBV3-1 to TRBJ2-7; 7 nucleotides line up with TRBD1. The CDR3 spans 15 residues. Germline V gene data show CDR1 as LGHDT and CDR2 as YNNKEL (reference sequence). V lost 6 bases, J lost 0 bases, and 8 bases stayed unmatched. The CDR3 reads CASSPGQDHSYEQYF. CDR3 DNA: TGTGCCAGCAGTCCAGGACAGGACCACTCCTACGAGCAGTACTTC.

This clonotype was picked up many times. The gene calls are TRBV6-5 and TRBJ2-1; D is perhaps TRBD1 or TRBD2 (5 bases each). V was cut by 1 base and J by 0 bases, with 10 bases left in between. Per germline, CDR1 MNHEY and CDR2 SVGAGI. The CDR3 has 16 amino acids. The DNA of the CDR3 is TGTGCCAGCAGTTACTTTGGGGGTTCCTCCTACAATGAGCAGTTCTTC. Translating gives CASSYFGGSSYNEQFF.

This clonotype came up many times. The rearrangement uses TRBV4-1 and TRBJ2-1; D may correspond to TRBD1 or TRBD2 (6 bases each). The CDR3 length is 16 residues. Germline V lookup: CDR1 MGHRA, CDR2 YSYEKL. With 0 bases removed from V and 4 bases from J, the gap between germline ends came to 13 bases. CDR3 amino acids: CASSQDRGPPYNEQFF. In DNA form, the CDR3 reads TGCGCCAGCAGCCAAGATCGGGGGCCCCCTTACAATGAGCAGTTCTTC.

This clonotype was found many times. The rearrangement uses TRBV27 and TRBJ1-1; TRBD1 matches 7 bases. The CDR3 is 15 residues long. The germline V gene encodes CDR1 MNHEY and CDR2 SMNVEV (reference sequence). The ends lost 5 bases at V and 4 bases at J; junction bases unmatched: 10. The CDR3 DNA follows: TGTGCCAGCAGTGCCTTGACAGGGTCCCCCACTGAAGCTTTCTTT. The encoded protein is CASSALTGSPTEAFF.

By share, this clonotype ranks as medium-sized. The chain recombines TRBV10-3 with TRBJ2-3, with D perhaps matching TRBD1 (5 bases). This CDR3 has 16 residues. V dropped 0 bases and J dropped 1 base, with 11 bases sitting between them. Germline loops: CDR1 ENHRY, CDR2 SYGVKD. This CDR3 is CAISESGRAGTDTQYF. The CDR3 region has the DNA TGTGCCATCAGTGAGTCGGGCAGGGCAGGCACAGATACGCAGTATTTT.

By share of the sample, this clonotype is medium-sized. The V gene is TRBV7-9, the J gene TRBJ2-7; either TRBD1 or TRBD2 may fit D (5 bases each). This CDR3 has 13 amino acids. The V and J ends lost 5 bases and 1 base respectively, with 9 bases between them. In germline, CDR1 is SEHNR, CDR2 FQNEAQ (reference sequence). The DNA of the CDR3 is TGTGCCAGCAGCCGGGACCCTTCCTACGAGCAGTACTTC. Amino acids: CASSRDPSYEQYF.

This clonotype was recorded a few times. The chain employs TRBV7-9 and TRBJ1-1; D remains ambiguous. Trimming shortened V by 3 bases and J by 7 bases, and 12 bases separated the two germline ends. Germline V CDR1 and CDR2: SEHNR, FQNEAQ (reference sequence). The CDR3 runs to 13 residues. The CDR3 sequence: CASSFAALNEAFF. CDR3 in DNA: TGTGCCAGCAGCTTCGCCGCCCTAAATGAAGCTTTCTTT.

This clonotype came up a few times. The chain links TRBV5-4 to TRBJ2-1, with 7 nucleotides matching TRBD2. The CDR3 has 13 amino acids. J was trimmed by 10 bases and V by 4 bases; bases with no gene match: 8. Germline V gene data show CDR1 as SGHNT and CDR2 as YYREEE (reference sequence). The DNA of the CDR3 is TGTGCCAGCAGCCCTTGGAGCGGGGTAGAGCAGTTCTTC. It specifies CASSPWSGVEQFF.

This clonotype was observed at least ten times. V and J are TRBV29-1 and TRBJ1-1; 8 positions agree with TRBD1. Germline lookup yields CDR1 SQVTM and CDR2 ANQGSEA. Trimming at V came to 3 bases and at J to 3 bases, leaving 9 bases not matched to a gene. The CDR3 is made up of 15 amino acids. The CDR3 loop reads CSVEENRGKHTEAFF. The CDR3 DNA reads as TGCAGCGTTGAGGAAAACAGGGGGAAGCACACTGAAGCTTTCTTT. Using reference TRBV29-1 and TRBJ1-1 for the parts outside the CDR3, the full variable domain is SAVISQKPSRDICQRGTSLTIQCQVDSQVTMMFWYRQQPGQSLTLIATANQGSEATYESGFVIDKFPISRPNLTFSTLTVSNMSPEDSSIYLCSVEENRGKHTEAFFGQGTRLTVV.

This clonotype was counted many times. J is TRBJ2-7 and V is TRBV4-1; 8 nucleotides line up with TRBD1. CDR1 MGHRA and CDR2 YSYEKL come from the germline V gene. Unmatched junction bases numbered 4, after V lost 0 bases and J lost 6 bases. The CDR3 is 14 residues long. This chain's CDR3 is CASSQDQGASEQYF. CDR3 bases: TGCGCCAGCAGCCAAGATCAGGGGGCTAGCGAGCAGTACTTC.

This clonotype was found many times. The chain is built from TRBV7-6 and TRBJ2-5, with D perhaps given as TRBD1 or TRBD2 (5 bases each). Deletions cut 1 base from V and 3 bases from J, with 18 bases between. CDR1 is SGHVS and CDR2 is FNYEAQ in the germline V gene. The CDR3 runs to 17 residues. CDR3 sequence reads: CASSLGSGGALKETQYF. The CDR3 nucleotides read TGTGCCAGCAGCTTAGGAAGCGGTGGGGCCCTAAAAGAGACCCAGTACTTC. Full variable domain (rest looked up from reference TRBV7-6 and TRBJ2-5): GAGVSQSPRYKVTKRGQDVALRCDPISGHVSLYWYRQALGQGPEFLTYFNYEAQQDKSGLPNDRFSAERPEGSISTLTIQRTEQRDSAMYRCASSLGSGGALKETQYFGPGTRLLVL.